The entry that follows covers one T cell receptor (beta chain) sequence. Sequencing used immunoSEQ multiplex PCR; TCRdb keeps in-frame clones, though not all of them. This table holds 200,000 to 300,000 clones, 80% to 95% found once. This specimen belongs to a study of T cell responses to AZD1222 COVID-19 vaccine. Study background: Recipients boosted at about 4 weeks or about 12 weeks are pooled.

Germline V lookup: CDR1 MNHEY, CDR2 SVGAGI. The length of the CDR3 is 14 residues. The germline V and J ends were trimmed by 6 bases and 7 bases, with 16 bases remaining between them. The sequence derives from an adult in good health. The sequences come from peripheral blood, collected on day 0 of AZD1222 vaccination. The genes are TRBV6-5 and TRBJ1-5; possible D gene TRBD1, 5 bases. The CDR3 DNA is TGTGCCAGCAGGTCTACCGGAACAGGCCAGCCCCAGCATTTT. As protein: CASRSTGTGQPQHF.